This T cell receptor beta chain is drawn from a study of cytomegalovirus exposure and HLA in healthy donors. PCR used 60 Vbeta primers and 13 Jbeta primers. Assay used: immunoSEQ multiplex PCR; TCRdb lists only in-frame clones, some missing. The sample carries about 110,000 clones, approximately 74% recorded once. The receptor comes from a woman aged 35 to 49 in good health and CMV-seropositive. Sequencing was carried out using PBMCs.

The DNA of the CDR3 is TGTGCCAGCAGCACCGATCAACGGACTATGGGTGGCTACACCTTC. The encoded protein is CASSTDQRTMGGYTF. The chain couples TRBV5-4 to TRBJ1-2; no clear D gene. Trimming took off 4 bases at V and 7 bases at J, with 20 bases between the two ends. CDR1 and CDR2 from the germline V gene are SGHNT and YYREEE (reference sequence). The CDR3 is 15 amino acids.